This passage covers 8 T cell receptor beta chains from one sample sequenced in a study of T cell responses to AZD1222 COVID-19 vaccine (dated by TCRdb to the early 2020s). The protocol used for the library was the immunoSEQ multiplex PCR assay. The clones in this table, taken by TCRdb from immuneACCESS, are in-frame only. Not every clone is retained; where verified, under half of the shortfall comes from an unresolved V gene, and the cause of the rest is unknown. A total of more than 95,000 clones appear in this sample, more than 85% of them only once. The biggest ten clones account for more than 9.5% of the sample. In light of the paper, this sample's time point label describes: baseline before first vaccination. Reading the label with the study, this specimen's treatment or condition is: meningococcal conjugate vaccine given as trial control. The specimen comprised peripheral blood, sampled on day 0 of MenACWY control vaccination. These receptors were taken from an adult in good health.

V is TRBV6-5 and J is TRBJ2-3; D is perhaps TRBD2 (6 bases). Germline CDR1 reads MNHEY; CDR2 reads SVGAGI. The CDR3 loop spans 14 amino acids. The V and J ends lost 6 bases and 4 bases respectively, with 14 bases between them. The CDR3 protein is CASRTGLYADTQYF. The DNA for the CDR3 is TGTGCCAGCAGAACGGGACTTTACGCAGATACGCAGTATTTT.

The chain joins TRBV5-1 to TRBJ2-3, with D hard to call. The CDR3 length is 17 residues. The germline V gene has CDR1 SGHRS and CDR2 YFSETQ. V was shortened by 5 bases and J by 4 bases, with 23 bases between the two germline ends. CDR3 coding DNA: TGCGCCAGCAGTGTTGGTGGAACTTCAAGAGGCCCAGATACGCAGTATTTT. Residues: CASSVGGTSRGPDTQYF.

DNA of the CDR3: TGTGCCAGCAGCTTGACCGGGACTAACGAGCAGTACTTC. Translated: CASSLTGTNEQYF. The rearrangement links TRBV7-2 to TRBJ2-7; 7 nucleotides agree with TRBD2. The junction had 4 bases not matched to a gene; V was cut back by 3 bases and J by 5 bases. The CDR3 runs 13 residues. CDR1 is SGHTA, CDR2 FQGNSA, per germline.

This chain links TRBV19 with TRBJ2-2; 12 bases match TRBD2. V shed 6 bases, J shed 1 base, and the junction held 3 bases outside the gene matches. Germline V lookup: CDR1 LNHDA, CDR2 SQIVND (reference sequence). This CDR3 region has 16 residues. CDR3 bases: TGTGCCAGTAGGCGGACTAGCGGGAAGAACACCGGGGAGCTGTTTTTT. Translated: CASRRTSGKNTGELFF.

The V and J genes are TRBV28 and TRBJ2-7; D gene uncertain. CDR1 is MDHEN and CDR2 is SYDVKM in the germline V gene. The CDR3 sequence is 13 residues long. Trimming stripped 1 base from V and 7 bases from J, with 11 bases between. CDR3 sequence reads: CASSLFPVGEQYF. For the CDR3, the DNA is TGTGCCAGCAGTTTATTCCCCGTCGGGGAGCAGTACTTC.

This chain uses TRBV6-2 or TRBV6-3 with TRBJ2-1; 9 bases line up with TRBD2. The CDR3 consists of 16 residues. The ends lost 4 bases at V and 0 bases at J; junction bases unmatched: 4. In germline, CDR1 is MNHEY, CDR2 SVGEGT. CDR3 loop: CASSSRLAASYNEQFF. For the CDR3, the DNA is TGTGCCAGCAGTTCCCGACTAGCGGCCTCCTACAATGAGCAGTTCTTC.

The rearrangement links TRBV6-5 to TRBJ1-1; TRBD1 matches at 10 bases. J gave up 4 bases and V 7 bases, and 6 bases lay outside the gene matches. Germline V gene sequence: CDR1 MNHEY, CDR2 SVGAGI. The CDR3 totals 14 residues. CDR3 in amino acids: CASKDRGQVTEAFF. CDR3 in DNA: TGTGCCAGCAAAGACAGGGGGCAGGTCACTGAAGCTTTCTTT.

The chain joins TRBV15 to TRBJ2-1, with D unclear. The CDR3 totals 15 residues. V was shortened by 4 bases and J by 10 bases, with 20 bases between the two germline ends. Germline V CDR1 and CDR2: LNHNV, YYDKDF (reference sequence). This chain's CDR3 is CATSNSETFLKEQFF. DNA for the CDR3: TGTGCCACCAGCAATTCAGAGACTTTCCTTAAAGAGCAGTTCTTC.